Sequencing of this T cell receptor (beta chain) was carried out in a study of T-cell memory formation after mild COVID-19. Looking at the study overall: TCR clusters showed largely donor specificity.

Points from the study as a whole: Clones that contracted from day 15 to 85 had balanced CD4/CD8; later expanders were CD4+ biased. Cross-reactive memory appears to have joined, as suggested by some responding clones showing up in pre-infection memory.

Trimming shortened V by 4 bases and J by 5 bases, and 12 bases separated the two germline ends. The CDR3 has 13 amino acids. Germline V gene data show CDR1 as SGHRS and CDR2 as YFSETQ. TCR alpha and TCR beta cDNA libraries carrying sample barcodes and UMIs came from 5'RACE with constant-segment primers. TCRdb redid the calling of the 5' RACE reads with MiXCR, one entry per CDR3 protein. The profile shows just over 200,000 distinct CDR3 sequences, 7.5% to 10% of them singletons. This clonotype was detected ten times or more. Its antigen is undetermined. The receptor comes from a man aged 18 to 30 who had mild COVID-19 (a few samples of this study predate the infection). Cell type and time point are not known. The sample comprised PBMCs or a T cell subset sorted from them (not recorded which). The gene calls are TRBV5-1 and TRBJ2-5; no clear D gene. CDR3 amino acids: CASSVDRSETQYF. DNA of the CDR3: TGCGCCAGCAGCGTGGACCGGTCGGAGACCCAGTACTTC.